This TCR beta chain was found in a study of vaccination and CD4 T cells after COVID-19. Treatment meaning: roughly 11-day PBMC culture with coronavirus spike peptide pools or control peptides (ViraFEST assay). This clonotype has more than one count but fewer than ten. Its antigen is undetermined. The V gene's germline CDR1 is SNHLY and CDR2 FYNNEI. The CDR3 has 13 amino acids. V gave up 8 bases and J gave up 0 bases, with 10 bases separating them. Oncomine TCR Beta short-read sequencing was applied to DNA from cultured CD4+ T cells. Using its own MiXCR run on the PCR reads, TCRdb lists one record per CDR3 protein. The table has several thousand distinct CDR3 sequences, around 64% seen once.

Input material: CD4+ T cells from blood, cultured in vitro. This chain joins TRBV2 and TRBJ1-2; unclear D gene. This receptor was taken from a human donor who had recovered from COVID-19. This chain's CDR3 is CASGEVSNYGYTF. In DNA form, the CDR3 reads TGTGCCAGCGGGGAGGTCTCTAACTATGGCTACACCTTC.